This T cell receptor beta chain stems from a study of tumor-infiltrating lymphocytes in primary liver carcinoma. The CDR3 is made up of 17 amino acids. Germline V gene lookup returns CDR1 MGHRA and CDR2 YSYEKL. Remarks on this clonotype: At one end the junction does not follow the germline gene, possibly because of a read error.

Co-extracted RNA and DNA came from about 19-30 mg of unsorted bulk tissue. Constant-region priming of about 520 ng total RNA yielded TCR beta cDNA. Sequencing libraries for TCR beta derived from three nested multiplex PCR rounds that used slightly modified ARM-PCR. Primers for the first two PCR rounds were TRBV1-TRBV30 forward primers and a C-beta reverse primer (around 10 cycles per round). Each CDR3 protein gets one entry after TCRdb re-called the multiplex PCR reads with MiXCR. The sample lists about 84,000 distinct CDR3 sequences, 72% occurring once. The chain carries TRBV4-1 and TRBJ2-1; 7 bases map to TRBD2. Sequencing was done on a sample of liver tumor tissue from sampling region 1. Subset indicated: tumor region T1, superior pole. This TCR came from a man aged 40-55 years with primary liver carcinoma and hepatitis B virus infection. DNA of the CDR3: TGCGCCAGCAGCCAACAGGAGGCGGGAGCCCCCTACAATGAGCAGCTCTTC. This codes for CASSQQEAGAPYNEQLF.